This TCR beta chain was retrieved from a study of read filtering for tumor transcriptome and immune sequencing. Study summary: Revised staging placed fewer than ten patients in R-ISS I, over 15 in II, over 5 in III. Transcriptome libraries were built from DNase-treated RNA.

This library used roughly 400 ng RNA and molecular barcoded adaptors spanning alpha/delta and beta/gamma chains. TCRdb called the reads again in MiXCR, with one record for every CDR3 protein. The sample contains 25,000 to 35,000 distinct CDR3 sequences, 18% of which appear only once. This clonotype showed up many times. The V gene end was trimmed by 5 bases and the J gene end by 8 bases; junction bases not matched to a gene: 5. This CDR3 has 15 amino acids. CDR1 and CDR2 from the germline V gene are SGHRS and YFSETQ. This chain connects TRBV5-1 to TRBJ2-1; 15 nucleotides align to TRBD2. This receptor was identified in a donor aged 40 or older with multiple myeloma. Specimen: a population of CD138-negative cells sorted from bone marrow. In DNA form, the CDR3 reads TGCGCCAGCAGTTCCGGACTAGCGGGAGGGTATGAGCAGTTCTTC. This encodes CASSSGLAGGYEQFF.